This T cell receptor beta chain is drawn from a study of immune heterogeneity within non-small cell lung tumors. As for this clonotype: This may stem from a read error, because a much larger clone lies one nucleotide away.

The template consisted of bulk tumor genomic DNA, with about 600 ng used per sample. Several biopsies were spaced far apart within each primary tumor and obtained as surgery took place. Curative surgery was performed on patients who had untreated, newly diagnosed non-small cell lung cancer. Amplifying TCR beta CDR3 involved multiplex PCR carried out with 32 V and 13 J primers. MiXCR was run by TCRdb on the multiplex PCR reads, yielding one entry per CDR3 protein. The repertoire has under 14,000 distinct CDR3 sequences, 15% to 25% of them found once; the top ten carry approximately 4%. The CDR3 covers 11 residues. V gave up 8 bases and J gave up 14 bases, with 21 bases separating them. Germline V gene lookup returns CDR1 DFQATT and CDR2 SNEGSKA (reference sequence).

The receptor's source is a man in his sixties with non-small cell lung cancer. This chain connects TRBV20-1 to TRBJ1-2; perhaps TRBD1 as D (5 bases). Specimen: lung tumor tissue. In DNA form, the CDR3 reads TGCAGTTTCAGGGAGCGGGATTATCTAACCTTC. Protein product: CSFRERDYLTF.